The 11 T cell receptor beta chains below were found in one sample sequenced in a study of somatic mutations in cytotoxic T cells in rheumatoid arthritis. TCRdb keeps only in-frame clones here, not all; method: immunoSEQ multiplex PCR. The sample yields several thousand clones, 60% seen once. The sample taken for sequencing was CD8+ T cells sorted from blood. The receptors were gathered from a woman aged 40 to 50 in good health.

This rearrangement joins TRBV19 to TRBJ2-1; D gene ambiguous. Trimming stripped 1 base from V and 7 bases from J, with 8 bases between. The CDR3 runs to 13 residues. Germline V gives CDR1 LNHDA, CDR2 SQIVND (reference sequence). The CDR3 loop reads CASSIVQQNEQFF. CDR3 nucleotide sequence: TGTGCCAGTAGTATAGTCCAACAAAATGAGCAGTTCTTC.

The chain joins TRBV28 to TRBJ2-7; possibly TRBD2 for D (5 bases). Germline loops: CDR1 MDHEN, CDR2 SYDVKM. The V gene lost 4 bases and the J gene lost 0 bases, with 19 bases spanning the gap. The CDR3 is 17 amino acids. The CDR3 DNA follows: TGTGCCAGCAGTTCCTTGGGGTACCTAGCCGGCTCCTACGAGCAGTACTTC. This translates into CASSSLGYLAGSYEQYF.

The gene calls are TRBV5-4 and TRBJ2-7; possibly TRBD1 for D (6 bases). The CDR3 has 13 amino acids. V was cut by 5 bases and J by 4 bases, with 13 bases left in between. Germline V lookup: CDR1 SGHNT, CDR2 YYREEE (reference sequence). In nucleotides, the CDR3 is TGTGCCAGCAGTAACACAGGGTTGTACGAGCAGTACTTC. Translating gives CASSNTGLYEQYF.

This clone was observed a few times. CDR3: CASSTTSGRLDTQYF. The DNA for the CDR3 is TGTGCCAGCAGTACAACTAGCGGGAGGCTCGATACGCAGTATTTT. The rearrangement uses TRBV27 and TRBJ2-3; 12 nucleotides match TRBD2. This CDR3 is 15 amino acids long. From germline, CDR1 is MNHEY and CDR2 SMNVEV (reference sequence). J was trimmed by 6 bases and V by 5 bases; bases with no gene match: 6.

The V call is TRBV5-5, the J call TRBJ2-2; D is unresolved. Germline CDR1 and CDR2: SGHKS and YYEKEE (reference sequence). Trimming took off 4 bases at V and 2 bases at J, with 9 bases between the two ends. The CDR3 is made up of 14 amino acids. DNA of the CDR3: TGTGCCAGCAGCCCGGGCAGTAACACCGGGGAGCTGTTTTTT. Protein sequence: CASSPGSNTGELFF.

J is TRBJ2-7 and V is TRBV28; D may be TRBD2 (5 bases). V lost 2 bases and J 0 bases, leaving 11 bases between the germline ends. CDR3 length equals 15 residues. Germline CDR1 is MDHEN and CDR2 is SYDVKM. Here the CDR3 DNA reads TGTGCCAGCAGTTTAATCGGGGAAAGCTCCTACGAGCAGTACTTC. Amino acid sequence: CASSLIGESSYEQYF.

The genes are TRBV6-5 and TRBJ1-1; D is perhaps TRBD1 (5 bases). Trimming shortened V by 0 bases and J by 4 bases, and 12 bases separated the two germline ends. Germline CDR1 reads MNHEY; CDR2 reads SVGAGI. This CDR3 is built from 15 residues. For the CDR3, the DNA is TGTGCCAGCAGTTACTCGAGAGGGGTCGGCACTGAAGCTTTCTTT. Translating it yields CASSYSRGVGTEAFF.

This clone turned up a few times. This chain connects TRBV19 to TRBJ2-2; 7 bases are shared with TRBD1. The V and J ends lost 6 bases and 5 bases, in that order; junction bases with no gene match: 0. The CDR3 contains 12 residues. Germline CDR1 is LNHDA and CDR2 is SQIVND (reference sequence). The CDR3 DNA sequence: TGTGCCAGTAGACAGGGGACCGGGGAGCTGTTTTTT. As protein: CASRQGTGELFF.

This sequence joins TRBV7-8 and TRBJ2-3; TRBD2 matches at 13 bases. J lost 4 bases, V lost 6 bases, and 4 bases had no gene match. CDR3 length: 15 residues. Germline V gene lookup returns CDR1 SGHVS and CDR2 FQNEAQ. CDR3 sequence: CASRGTSGMADTQYF. Written as DNA, the CDR3 is TGTGCCAGCAGGGGGACTAGCGGGATGGCAGATACGCAGTATTTT.

The chain couples TRBV6-6 to TRBJ1-6; the match to TRBD1 covers 7 bases. The V segment lost 8 bases and the J segment 4 bases; nucleotides outside the gene matches: 5. The CDR3 totals 14 residues. Germline loops: CDR1 MNHNY, CDR2 SVGAGI (reference sequence). CDR3 sequence (DNA): TGTGCCAGCGGAGGGACAGCATATAATTCACCCCTCCACTTT. Translating gives CASGGTAYNSPLHF.

By its share, this clone is medium-sized. V is TRBV19 and J is TRBJ1-5; D gene ambiguous. Trimming removed 4 bases from V and 3 bases from J, with 10 bases in between. Germline V CDR1 and CDR2: LNHDA, SQIVND (reference sequence). CDR3 size: 14 residues. The CDR3 DNA follows: TGTGCCAGTAGTACCGGTGGGGACAATCAGCCCCAGCATTTT. It encodes CASSTGGDNQPQHF.